The rows below give T cell receptor beta chains drawn from one sample of a study of regulatory T cells in long-lasting Graves disease. TCRdb ran MiXCR on the multiplex PCR reads and lists one entry per CDR3 protein. Here the sample spans 530,000 or so distinct CDR3 sequences, 15% to 20% being singletons. Another study also made use of these data, one on T cells in Graves' hyperthyroidism and ophthalmopathy.

Sequencing was performed on peripheral blood mononuclear cells (PBMCs), taken at new diagnosis, from a patient treated with antithyroid drugs. The origin of the receptors is a man aged 18 to 29 with Graves disease. Each CDR3 is given with its conserved first and last residue. The D gene is left open where the match is weak. Clone size is given for some rows only: seen once, a few or many times, or a class if the clone is expanded.

- TRBJ2-1 - TRBV3-1 13 CASSQTPRIVIFF TGTGCCAGCAGCCAGACCCCTAGAATCGTAATCTTCTTC
- TRBJ2-7 many TRBV2 13 CASSKAETYEQYF TGTGCCAGCTCAAAGGCGGAAACCTACGAGCAGTACTTC
- TRBJ2-7 many TRBV28 14 CASISAGSSYEQYF TGTGCCAGCATCTCGGCTGGCAGCTCCTACGAGCAGTACTTC
- TRBJ2-7 few TRBV6-5 16 CASSYTSSLSGYEQYF TGTGCCAGCAGTTACACGTCTAGCTTATCAGGGTACGAGCAGTACTTC
TRBD2 TRBJ2-2 few TRBV3-1 18 CASSQRVGTRKVGGELFF TGTGCCAGCAGCCAACGTGTTGGGACTAGGAAGGTCGGCGGGGAGCTGTTTTTT
- TRBJ1-2 few TRBV5-1 14 CASSLDRPNYGYTF TGCGCCAGCAGCTTGGACAGGCCGAACTATGGCTACACCTTC
- TRBJ2-3 many TRBV18 14 CASSPAGHSDTQYF TGTGCCAGCTCACCGGCGGGCCACTCGGATACGCAGTATTTT
- TRBJ1-5 - TRBV29-1 14 CSVGTLPGDQPQHF TGCAGCGTCGGGACACTCCCGGGGGATCAGCCCCAGCATTTT
TRBD1 TRBJ1-4 - TRBV25-1 14 CASSDRGENEKLFF TGTGCCAGCAGTGACAGGGGGGAAAATGAAAAACTGTTTTTT
TRBD2 TRBJ2-2 many TRBV9 16 CASSVGLAGANGELFF TGTGCCAGCAGCGTAGGACTAGCGGGAGCTAACGGGGAGCTGTTTTTT
- TRBJ2-3 many TRBV27 14 CASSLLGGADTQYF TGTGCCAGCAGTTTATTAGGAGGCGCAGATACGCAGTATTTT
TRBD1 TRBJ2-7 many TRBV15 19 CATSRDHRTGKEGPYEQYF TGTGCCACCAGCAGAGATCATCGGACAGGGAAGGAGGGGCCCTACGAGCAGTACTTC
- TRBJ1-3 - TRBV9 16 CASSDTGSPVGNTIYF TGTGCCAGCAGTGATACAGGGAGCCCGGTCGGAAACACCATATATTTT